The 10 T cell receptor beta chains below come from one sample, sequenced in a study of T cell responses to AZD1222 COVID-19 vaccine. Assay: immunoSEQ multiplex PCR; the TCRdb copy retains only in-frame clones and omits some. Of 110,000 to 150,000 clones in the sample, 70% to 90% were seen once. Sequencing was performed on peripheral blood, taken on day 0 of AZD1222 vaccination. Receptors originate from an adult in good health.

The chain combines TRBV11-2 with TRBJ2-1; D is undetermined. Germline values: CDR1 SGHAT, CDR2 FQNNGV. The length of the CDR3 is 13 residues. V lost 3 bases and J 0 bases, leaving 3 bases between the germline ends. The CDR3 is CASSLGSYNEQFF. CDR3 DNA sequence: TGTGCCAGCAGCTTGGGCTCCTACAATGAGCAGTTCTTC.

CDR3 in amino acids: CASSQGTLGPTNEQFF. In nucleotides, the CDR3 is TGTGCCAGCAGCCAAGGGACTCTAGGACCGACAAACGAGCAGTTCTTC. The V call is TRBV4-2, the J call TRBJ2-1; weak D call: TRBD2 (5 bases). CDR1 LGHNA and CDR2 YNFKEQ come from the germline V gene. The CDR3 spans 16 residues. With 1 base removed from V and 10 bases from J, the gap between germline ends came to 20 bases.

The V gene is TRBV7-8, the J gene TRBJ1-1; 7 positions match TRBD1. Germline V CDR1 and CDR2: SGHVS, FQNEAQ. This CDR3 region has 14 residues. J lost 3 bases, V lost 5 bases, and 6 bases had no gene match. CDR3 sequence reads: CASSTQQGHTEAFF. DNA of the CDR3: TGTGCCAGCAGCACTCAACAGGGGCACACTGAAGCTTTCTTT.

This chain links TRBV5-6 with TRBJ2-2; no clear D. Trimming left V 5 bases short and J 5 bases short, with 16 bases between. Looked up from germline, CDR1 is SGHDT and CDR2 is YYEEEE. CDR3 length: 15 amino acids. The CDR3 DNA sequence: TGTGCCAGCAGTCCCAGGTTGGGGTCGACCGGGGAGCTGTTTTTT. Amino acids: CASSPRLGSTGELFF. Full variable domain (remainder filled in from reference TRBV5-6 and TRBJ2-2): DAGVTQSPTHLIKTRGQQVTLRCSPKSGHDTVSWYQQALGQGPQFIFQYYEEEERQRGNFPDRFSGHQFPNYSSELNVNALLLGDSALYLCASSPRLGSTGELFFGEGSRLTVL.

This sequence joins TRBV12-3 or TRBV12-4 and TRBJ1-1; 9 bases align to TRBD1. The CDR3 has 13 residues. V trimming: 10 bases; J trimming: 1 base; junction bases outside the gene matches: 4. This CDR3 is CATVGQGNTEAFF. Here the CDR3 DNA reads TGTGCCACCGTGGGACAGGGGAACACTGAAGCTTTCTTT.

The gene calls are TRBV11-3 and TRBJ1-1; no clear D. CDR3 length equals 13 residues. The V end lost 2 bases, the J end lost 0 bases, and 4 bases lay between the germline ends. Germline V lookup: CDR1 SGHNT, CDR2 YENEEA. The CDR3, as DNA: TGTGCCAGCAGCTTACAAATGAACACTGAAGCTTTCTTT. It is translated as CASSLQMNTEAFF.

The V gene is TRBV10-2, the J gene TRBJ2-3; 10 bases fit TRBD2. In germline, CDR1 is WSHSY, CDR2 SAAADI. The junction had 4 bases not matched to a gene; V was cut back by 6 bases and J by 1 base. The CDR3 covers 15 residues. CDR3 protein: CASRTGLAGTDTQYF. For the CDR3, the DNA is TGCGCCAGCAGAACAGGACTAGCGGGCACAGATACGCAGTATTTT.

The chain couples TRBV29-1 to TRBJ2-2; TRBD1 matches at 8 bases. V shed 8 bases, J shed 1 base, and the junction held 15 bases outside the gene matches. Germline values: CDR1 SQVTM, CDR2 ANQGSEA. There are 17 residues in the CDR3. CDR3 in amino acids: CSPRVGRQGWNTGELFF. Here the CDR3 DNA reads TGCAGCCCCCGAGTTGGGAGACAGGGGTGGAACACCGGGGAGCTGTTTTTT.

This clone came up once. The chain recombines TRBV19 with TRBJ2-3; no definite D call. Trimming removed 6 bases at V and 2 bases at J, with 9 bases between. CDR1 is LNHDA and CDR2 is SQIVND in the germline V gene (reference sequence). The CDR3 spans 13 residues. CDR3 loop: CASSIRFTDTQYF. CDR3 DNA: TGTGCCAGTAGCATCAGGTTCACAGATACGCAGTATTTT. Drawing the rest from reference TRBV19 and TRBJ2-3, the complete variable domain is DGGITQSPKYLFRKEGQNVTLSCEQNLNHDAMYWYRQDPGQGLRLIYYSQIVNDFQKGDIAEGYSVSREKKESFPLTVTSAQKNPTAFYLCASSIRFTDTQYFGPGTRLTVL.

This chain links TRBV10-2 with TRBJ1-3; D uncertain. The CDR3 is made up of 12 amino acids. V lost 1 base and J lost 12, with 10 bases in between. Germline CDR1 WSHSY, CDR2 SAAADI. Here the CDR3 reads CASSELSAGIYF. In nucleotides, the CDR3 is TGCGCCAGCAGTGAGTTGTCGGCGGGCATATATTTT.